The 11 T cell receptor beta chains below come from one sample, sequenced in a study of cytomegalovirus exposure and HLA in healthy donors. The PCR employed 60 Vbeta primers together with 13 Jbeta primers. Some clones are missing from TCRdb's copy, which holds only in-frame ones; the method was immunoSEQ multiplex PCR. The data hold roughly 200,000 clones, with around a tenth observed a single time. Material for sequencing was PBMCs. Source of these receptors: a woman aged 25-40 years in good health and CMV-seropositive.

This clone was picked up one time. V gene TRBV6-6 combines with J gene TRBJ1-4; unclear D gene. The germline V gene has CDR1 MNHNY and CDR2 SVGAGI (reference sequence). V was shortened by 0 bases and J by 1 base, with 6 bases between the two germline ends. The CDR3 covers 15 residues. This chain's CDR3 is CASSYSPGTNEKLFF. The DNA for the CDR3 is TGTGCCAGCAGTTACTCGCCAGGAACTAATGAAAAACTGTTTTTT.

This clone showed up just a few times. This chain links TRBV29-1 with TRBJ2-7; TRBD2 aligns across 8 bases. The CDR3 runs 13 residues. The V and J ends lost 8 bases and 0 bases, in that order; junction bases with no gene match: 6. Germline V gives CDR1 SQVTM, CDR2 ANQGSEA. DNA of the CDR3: TGCAGCACCCAGACTAGCGCCTCCTACGAGCAGTACTTC. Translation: CSTQTSASYEQYF.

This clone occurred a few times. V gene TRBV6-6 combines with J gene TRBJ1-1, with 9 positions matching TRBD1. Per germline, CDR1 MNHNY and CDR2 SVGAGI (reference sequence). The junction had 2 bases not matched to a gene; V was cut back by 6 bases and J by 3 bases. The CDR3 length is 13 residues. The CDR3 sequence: CASRGDRDTEAFF. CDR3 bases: TGTGCCAGCAGAGGGGACAGGGACACTGAAGCTTTCTTT.

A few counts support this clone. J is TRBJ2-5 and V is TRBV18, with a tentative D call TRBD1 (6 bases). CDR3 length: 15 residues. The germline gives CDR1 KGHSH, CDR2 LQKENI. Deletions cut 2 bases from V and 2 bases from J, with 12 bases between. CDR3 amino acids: CASSPMPQGQETQYF. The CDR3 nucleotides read TGTGCCAGCTCACCAATGCCGCAGGGGCAAGAGACCCAGTACTTC.

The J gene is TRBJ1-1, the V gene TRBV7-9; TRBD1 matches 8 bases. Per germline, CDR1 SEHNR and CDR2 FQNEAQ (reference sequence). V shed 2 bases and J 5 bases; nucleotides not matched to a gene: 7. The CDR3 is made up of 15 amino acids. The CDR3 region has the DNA TGTGCCAGCAGCTTACGGTCAGGGGGCAGAACTGAAGCTTTCTTT. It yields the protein CASSLRSGGRTEAFF.

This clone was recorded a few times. The CDR3 reads CASSLGQGANIQYF. For the CDR3, the DNA is TGCGCCAGCAGCTTGGGACAGGGGGCAAACATTCAGTACTTC. The chain links TRBV5-1 to TRBJ2-4, with 10 nucleotides matching TRBD1. The germline CDR1 and CDR2 sequences are SGHRS and YFSETQ. This CDR3 comprises 14 residues. The V segment lost 0 bases and the J segment 6 bases; nucleotides outside the gene matches: 0.

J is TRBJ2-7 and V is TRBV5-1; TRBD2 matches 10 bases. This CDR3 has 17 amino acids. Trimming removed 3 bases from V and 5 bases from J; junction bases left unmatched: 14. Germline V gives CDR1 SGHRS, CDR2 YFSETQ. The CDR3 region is CASSSELAGALPHEQYF. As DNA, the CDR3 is TGCGCCAGCAGCTCGGAGCTAGCGGGAGCCCTCCCCCACGAGCAGTACTTC.

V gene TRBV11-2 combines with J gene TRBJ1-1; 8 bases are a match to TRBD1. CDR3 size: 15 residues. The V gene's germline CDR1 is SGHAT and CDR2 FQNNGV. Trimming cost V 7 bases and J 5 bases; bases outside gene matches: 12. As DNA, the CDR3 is TGTGCCAGCACCCTGATACAGGGGGGTGGGACTGAAGCTTTCTTT. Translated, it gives CASTLIQGGGTEAFF.

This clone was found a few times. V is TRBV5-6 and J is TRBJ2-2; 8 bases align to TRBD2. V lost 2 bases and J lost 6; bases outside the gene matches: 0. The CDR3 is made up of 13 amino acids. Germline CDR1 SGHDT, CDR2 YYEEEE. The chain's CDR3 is CASSFGGAGELFF. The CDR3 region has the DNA TGTGCCAGCAGCTTCGGGGGGGCCGGGGAGCTGTTTTTT.

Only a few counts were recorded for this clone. CDR3 residues: CAWSPSGTGNTEAFF. For the CDR3, the DNA is TGTGCCTGGAGTCCCTCCGGGACAGGGAACACTGAAGCTTTCTTT. The chain employs TRBV30 and TRBJ1-1; 8 nucleotides agree with TRBD1. V dropped 2 bases and J dropped 1; count of bases not matched to a gene: 6. The germline V gene encodes CDR1 GTSNPN and CDR2 SVGIG (reference sequence). CDR3 length: 15 residues.

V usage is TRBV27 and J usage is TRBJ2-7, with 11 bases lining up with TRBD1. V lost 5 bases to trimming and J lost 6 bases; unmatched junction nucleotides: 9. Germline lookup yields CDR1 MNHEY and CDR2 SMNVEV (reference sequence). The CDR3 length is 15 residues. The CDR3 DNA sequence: TGTGCCAGCAGTCCCTTGGACAGGGGGCTTACCGAGCAGTACTTC. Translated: CASSPLDRGLTEQYF.